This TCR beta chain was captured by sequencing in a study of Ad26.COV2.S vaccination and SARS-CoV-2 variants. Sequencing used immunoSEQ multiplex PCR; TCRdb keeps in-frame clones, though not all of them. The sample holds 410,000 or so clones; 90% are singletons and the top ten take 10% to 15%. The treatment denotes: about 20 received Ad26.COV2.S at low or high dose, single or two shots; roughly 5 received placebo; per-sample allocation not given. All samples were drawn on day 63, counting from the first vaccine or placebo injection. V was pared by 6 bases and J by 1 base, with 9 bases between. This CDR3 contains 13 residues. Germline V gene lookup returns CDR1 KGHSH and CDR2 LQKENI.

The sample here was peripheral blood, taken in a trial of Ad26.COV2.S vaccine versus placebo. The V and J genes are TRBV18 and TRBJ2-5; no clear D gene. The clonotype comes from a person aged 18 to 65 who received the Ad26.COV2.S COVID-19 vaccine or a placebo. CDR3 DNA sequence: TGTGCCAGCTCTACTTCTATCCAAGAGACCCAGTACTTC. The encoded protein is CASSTSIQETQYF.